This TCR beta chain was recorded in a study of identical twins (dated by TCRdb to about 2016). Some background on the complete study: To test whether fetal clonotypes persist, the study used deep sequencing on TCR alpha and beta repertoires from monozygotic twins, unrelated adults of various ages, and cord blood. Replicate twin experiments were performed at different times using different library preparation protocols to rule out contamination.

The germline V gene sets CDR1 to MNHEY and CDR2 to SVGAGI. The CDR3 numbers 11 residues from cysteine through phenylalanine. Here the CDR3 DNA is all that survives: 33 bases in frame from base 1. The V end loses 6 bases and the J end loses 4 bases, and a stretch of 4 bases separates them. The library came from 5' RACE. Sequencing instrument: Illumina HiSeq 2000. A universal primer binding site was introduced by template switching, and a unique molecular identifier was present in the final cDNA, enabling accurate counting of TCR cDNA molecules. Specific primers in the conserved constant-segment region were used to synthesize first-strand cDNA for TCR alpha and beta chains. To control for contamination, every cDNA library was double barcoded, receiving both a SMART-Mk sample barcode and Illumina barcodes. TruSeq adapter sequences and Illumina sample barcodes were added in two successive PCR steps. TCR alpha and beta cDNA libraries were sequenced on the Illumina HiSeq platform with custom primers. Turning to the authors' computational methods: Raw reads were processed with MiGEC to extract unique molecular identifiers, and MiXCR was used to determine CDR3 positions. Recombination models were inferred per individual with the repgenHMM and IGoR tools using an EM algorithm. Shared clonotype analysis was performed with the tcR package in R, normalizing sharing by the product of cloneset sizes. To study raw recombination without the effects of thymic and clonal selection, out-of-frame nonproductive sequences were analyzed. TCRdb trimmed public reads at Q25 via fastp, called clones via MiXCR and kept in-frame beta chains. Rows are combined by CDR3 protein, so each entry shows the most common genes and DNA. What appears here as the V and J calls and clone size reflects TCRdb's work, not the paper's. This sample has around 670,000 distinct CDR3 sequences in its table, and 5.5% to 7.5% of those were observed once. 1.5% to 2% of the sample belongs to the ten largest clones.

Only a few counts were recorded for this clonotype. Its antigen remains unidentified. Base-call qualities are not available, and no considerably larger clone is one nucleotide away. Only healthy Caucasian donors were included. The researchers also sequenced three unrelated adults who were not twins: a male aged 18 to 30, a male aged 50 to 59, and a female aged 50 to 59. Using Miltenyi CD45RO+ enrichment and human naive T-cell isolation kits, memory (CD45RO+) and naive T cells were isolated from PBMC. The paper's findings and limits, for the study overall: Fewer insertions were carried by abundant cord blood beta clonotypes; a weaker similar trend was observed in young adult naive repertoires, while no such trend was observed in memory repertoires. Out-of-frame TCR alpha sequences shared between twins showed an excess of low generation-probability sequences compared with coincidental sharing between unrelated individuals. Excess twin sharing in beta out-of-frame sequences was weaker because fewer shared sequences lowered the signal-to-noise ratio. Because the same donors could not be followed over many years, conclusions were based on cross-sectional statistical analysis. Out-of-frame TCR alpha sharing in monozygotic twins was systematically underestimated by recombination models, whereas sharing between unrelated individuals was in agreement with the recombination models. Invariant T cells such as MAIT and iNKT could partly confound zero-insertion analyses, though diverse VJ usage argued against this for most clonotypes.

This receptor chain uses TRBV6-5 and TRBJ1-3; the D gene assignment is ambiguous. Specimen: naive T cells sorted from blood. This sample's cell subset or site label indicates: cells isolated with a human naive T-cell isolation kit. The clonotype comes from a man between 18 and 29 years old in good health. The CDR3 region reads CASRHGNTIYF. The DNA is TGTGCCAGCAGGCACGGAAACACCATATATTTT.